These T cell receptor beta chains were read from a single sample in a study of low-dose radiotherapy and immunotherapy resistance in tumors. TCRdb re-called the reads with MiXCR, one entry per CDR3 protein. The data contain more than 85,000 distinct CDR3 sequences, 9.4% of them seen just once; the ten biggest clones take up under 1.1%. This sample comprised PBMCs, obtained before treatment. These receptors came from a male donor with prostate cancer. The CDR3 runs from the conserved cysteine through the conserved F or W. Each record gives: CDR3 protein, CDR3 DNA, D gene, J gene, clone size, V gene. The D gene is left open where the match is weak. For some rows the clone size is stated as once, few or many, or as a class when expanded; others skip it.

CDR3aa: CASSLSRGTDTQYF
CDR3nt: TGTGCCAGCAGTTTGAGTCGGGGCACAGATACGCAGTATTTT
d_gene: .
j_gene: TRBJ2-3
abundance: many
v_gene: TRBV12-3/TRBV12-4

CDR3aa: CAWSRTSGYNEQFF
CDR3nt: TGTGCCTGGAGTAGGACTAGCGGTTACAATGAGCAGTTCTTC
d_gene: TRBD2
j_gene: TRBJ2-1
abundance: many
v_gene: TRBV30

CDR3aa: CASSERTGFDEQYF
CDR3nt: TGTGCCAGCAGTGAAAGGACAGGGTTCGACGAGCAGTACTTC
d_gene: TRBD1
j_gene: TRBJ2-7
abundance: many
v_gene: TRBV6-1

CDR3aa: CASSPELPPRSWTEAFF
CDR3nt: TGTGCCAGCAGCCCTGAGTTACCGCCGCGGTCGTGGACTGAAGCTTTCTTT
d_gene: .
j_gene: TRBJ1-1
abundance: many
v_gene: TRBV7-8

CDR3aa: CASSVAPTAQETQYF
CDR3nt: TGTGCCAGCAGCGTAGCCCCGACAGCGCAAGAGACCCAGTACTTC
d_gene: .
j_gene: TRBJ2-5
abundance: many
v_gene: TRBV9

CDR3aa: CASNGIRSDEQYF
CDR3nt: TGTGCCAGCAACGGGATCAGATCAGACGAGCAGTACTTC
d_gene: .
j_gene: TRBJ2-7
abundance: many
v_gene: TRBV7-2

CDR3aa: CASSSGDGNQPQHF
CDR3nt: TGTGCCAGCAGCTCGGGGGACGGGAATCAGCCCCAGCATTTT
d_gene: .
j_gene: TRBJ1-5
abundance: many
v_gene: TRBV12-3/TRBV12-4

CDR3aa: CASSAGHRETQYF
CDR3nt: TGTGCCAGCAGTGCGGGACACAGAGAGACCCAGTACTTC
d_gene: .
j_gene: TRBJ2-5
abundance: many
v_gene: TRBV6-2/TRBV6-3

CDR3aa: CASSGTGFGRETGELFF
CDR3nt: TGTGCCAGCAGCGGTACCGGGTTTGGAAGGGAAACCGGGGAGCTGTTTTTT
d_gene: .
j_gene: TRBJ2-2
abundance: many
v_gene: TRBV9

CDR3aa: CASSKGQINTGELFF
CDR3nt: TGTGCCAGCAGTAAGGGACAAATTAACACCGGGGAGCTGTTTTTT
d_gene: .
j_gene: TRBJ2-2
abundance: .
v_gene: TRBV9

CDR3aa: CASTPGGPGNYEQYF
CDR3nt: TGCGCCAGCACCCCGGGTGGCCCGGGAAACTACGAGCAGTACTTC
d_gene: .
j_gene: TRBJ2-7
abundance: many
v_gene: TRBV4-1

CDR3aa: CARQGALGTNEKLFF
CDR3nt: TGTGCCAGACAGGGGGCCCTTGGGACTAATGAAAAACTGTTTTTT
d_gene: TRBD1
j_gene: TRBJ1-4
abundance: many
v_gene: TRBV2

CDR3aa: CASSWSQGTGELFF
CDR3nt: TGCGCCAGCAGCTGGTCACAGGGAACCGGGGAGCTGTTTTTT
d_gene: .
j_gene: TRBJ2-2
abundance: many
v_gene: TRBV5-1

CDR3aa: CASSSDGDTDTQYF
CDR3nt: TGTGCCAGCAGCTCCGACGGAGACACAGATACGCAGTATTTT
d_gene: .
j_gene: TRBJ2-3
abundance: .
v_gene: TRBV7-6

CDR3aa: CASSQSGQASQPQHF
CDR3nt: TGTGCCAGCAGCCAATCAGGACAGGCAAGTCAGCCCCAGCATTTT
d_gene: TRBD1
j_gene: TRBJ1-5
abundance: many
v_gene: TRBV3-1

CDR3aa: CASSESRVSTGELFF
CDR3nt: TGTGCCAGCAGTGAATCCAGGGTTAGCACCGGGGAGCTGTTTTTT
d_gene: .
j_gene: TRBJ2-2
abundance: many
v_gene: TRBV25-1

CDR3aa: CASSYVSQNQPQHF
CDR3nt: TGTGCCAGCAGTTACGTTTCCCAAAATCAGCCCCAGCATTTT
d_gene: .
j_gene: TRBJ1-5
abundance: many
v_gene: TRBV6-6

CDR3aa: CASSEGLGTSGRAKNIQYF
CDR3nt: TGTGCCAGCAGTGAAGGCCTCGGGACTAGCGGGAGGGCCAAAAACATTCAGTACTTC
d_gene: TRBD2
j_gene: TRBJ2-4
abundance: many
v_gene: TRBV6-1

CDR3aa: CASSYGRVQKSSYNEQFF
CDR3nt: TGTGCCAGCAGTTACGGCAGGGTCCAAAAGAGCTCCTACAATGAGCAGTTCTTC
d_gene: .
j_gene: TRBJ2-1
abundance: many
v_gene: TRBV6-2/TRBV6-3

CDR3aa: CASSFAGSYEQYF
CDR3nt: TGTGCCAGCAGTTTTGCAGGATCCTACGAGCAGTACTTC
d_gene: .
j_gene: TRBJ2-7
abundance: many
v_gene: TRBV28

CDR3aa: CATSDADSSSSYNEQFF
CDR3nt: TGTGCCACCAGTGATGCGGACAGTTCTAGCTCCTACAATGAGCAGTTCTTC
d_gene: .
j_gene: TRBJ2-1
abundance: many
v_gene: TRBV24-1

CDR3aa: CASSLDQVGANTGELFF
CDR3nt: TGTGCCAGCAGCTTAGATCAAGTGGGGGCGAACACCGGGGAGCTGTTTTTT
d_gene: .
j_gene: TRBJ2-2
abundance: many
v_gene: TRBV11-2

CDR3aa: CASSFPGQGEADTQYF
CDR3nt: TGTGCCAGCAGCTTCCCAGGACAGGGTGAGGCAGATACGCAGTATTTT
d_gene: TRBD1
j_gene: TRBJ2-3
abundance: many
v_gene: TRBV7-2

CDR3aa: CASRQGNTEAFF
CDR3nt: TGTGCCAGCAGACAGGGGAACACTGAAGCTTTCTTT
d_gene: .
j_gene: TRBJ1-1
abundance: many
v_gene: TRBV7-2

CDR3aa: CASSPPSGEPPYNEQFF
CDR3nt: TGTGCCAGCTCACCACCTAGCGGGGAACCCCCTTACAATGAGCAGTTCTTC
d_gene: TRBD2
j_gene: TRBJ2-1
abundance: few
v_gene: TRBV18

CDR3aa: CSVGTDTSTDTQYF
CDR3nt: TGCAGCGTTGGGACTGATACTAGCACAGATACGCAGTATTTT
d_gene: .
j_gene: TRBJ2-3
abundance: many
v_gene: TRBV29-1

CDR3aa: CASSLSAGGTQYF
CDR3nt: TGTGCCAGCAGCTTATCGGCGGGAGGGACCCAGTACTTC
d_gene: TRBD2
j_gene: TRBJ2-5
abundance: many
v_gene: TRBV7-2

CDR3aa: CASSGLIGSPLHF
CDR3nt: TGTGCCAGTTCGGGACTCATCGGTTCACCCCTCCACTTT
d_gene: .
j_gene: TRBJ1-6
abundance: many
v_gene: TRBV12-3/TRBV12-4

CDR3aa: CASSARLELNIQYF
CDR3nt: TGTGCCAGCAGCGCCCGTTTAGAGCTGAACATTCAGTACTTC
d_gene: .
j_gene: TRBJ2-4
abundance: .
v_gene: TRBV9

CDR3aa: CSAITGVGNTIYF
CDR3nt: TGCAGTGCTATCACGGGGGTCGGAAACACCATATATTTT
d_gene: .
j_gene: TRBJ1-3
abundance: many
v_gene: TRBV20-1

CDR3aa: CASRAGTGGNIHYF
CDR3nt: TGTGCCAGCAGGGCCGGGACAGGGGGAAACATTCATTACTTC
d_gene: TRBD1
j_gene: TRBJ2-4
abundance: .
v_gene: TRBV6-6

CDR3aa: CASSASGTSALHF
CDR3nt: TGTGCCAGCAGCGCCTCCGGGACATCGGCGCTCCACTTT
d_gene: .
j_gene: TRBJ1-6
abundance: many
v_gene: TRBV21-1

CDR3aa: CASSLMGPGVDTQYF
CDR3nt: TGTGCCAGCAGCTTAATGGGGCCAGGGGTAGATACGCAGTATTTT
d_gene: .
j_gene: TRBJ2-3
abundance: many
v_gene: TRBV7-2

CDR3aa: CASSLSGGINSYEQYF
CDR3nt: TGTGCCAGCAGCTTATCAGGCGGGATCAACTCCTACGAGCAGTACTTC
d_gene: .
j_gene: TRBJ2-7
abundance: many
v_gene: TRBV7-2

CDR3aa: CASSLGIGDTQYF
CDR3nt: TGTGCCAGCAGCTTAGGCATAGGGGATACGCAGTATTTT
d_gene: .
j_gene: TRBJ2-3
abundance: few
v_gene: TRBV7-2

CDR3aa: CASSGVGTGGTWNTEAFF
CDR3nt: TGTGCCAGCAGCGGAGTAGGGACAGGGGGGACTTGGAACACTGAAGCTTTCTTT
d_gene: TRBD1
j_gene: TRBJ1-1
abundance: many
v_gene: TRBV2